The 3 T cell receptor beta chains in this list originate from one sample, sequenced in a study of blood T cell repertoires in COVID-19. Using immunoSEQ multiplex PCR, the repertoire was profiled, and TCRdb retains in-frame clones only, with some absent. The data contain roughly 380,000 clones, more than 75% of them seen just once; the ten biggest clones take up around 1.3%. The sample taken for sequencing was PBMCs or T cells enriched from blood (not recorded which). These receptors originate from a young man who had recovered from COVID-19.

CDR3: CASSPGGEETQYF. CDR3 bases: TGTGCCAGCAGTCCAGGGGGAGAAGAGACCCAGTACTTC. The rearrangement joins TRBV12-3 or TRBV12-4 to TRBJ2-5; 7 positions match TRBD1. With V trimmed by 5 bases and J by 3 bases, 3 bases remained unmatched. The CDR3 is made up of 13 amino acids.

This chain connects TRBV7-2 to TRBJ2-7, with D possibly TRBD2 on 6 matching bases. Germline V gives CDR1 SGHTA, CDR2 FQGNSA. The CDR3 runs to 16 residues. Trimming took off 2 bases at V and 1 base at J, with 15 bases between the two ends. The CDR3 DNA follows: TGTGCCAGCAGCTTATCTGCCGTTGGGGGGTCCTACGAGCAGTACTTC. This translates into CASSLSAVGGSYEQYF.

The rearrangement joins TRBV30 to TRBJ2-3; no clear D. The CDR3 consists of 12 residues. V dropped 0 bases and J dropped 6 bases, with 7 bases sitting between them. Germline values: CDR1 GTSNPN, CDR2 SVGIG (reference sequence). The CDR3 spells CAWSVGRDTQYF. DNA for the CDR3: TGTGCCTGGAGTGTGGGCAGGGATACGCAGTATTTT.